Included here is one T cell receptor (beta chain) sequence, with context. Original processing methods: Reference gene primer amplification gave estimated nucleated cell counts. The protocol was immunoSEQ multiplex PCR, while the TCRdb copy is restricted to in-frame clones and leaves out a portion. The V and J calls and the clone size are those of that table, but D and trimming were determined from the DNA. The data hold about 120,000 clones, with approximately 90% observed a single time. The data originate from a study of blood T cell repertoires in COVID-19. Across the study: The samples span acute and convalescent COVID-19 from the United States, Italy and Spain.

V was clipped by 6 bases and J by 5 bases; unmatched bases: 11. CDR3 length: 15 residues. In germline, CDR1 is SGHRS, CDR2 YFSETQ. Sample: peripheral blood. The chain combines TRBV5-1 with TRBJ2-3, with 8 bases that match TRBD2. The receptor was isolated from a woman aged 45 to 65 with acute or convalescent COVID-19. CDR3 in amino acids: CASTPGGPWGDTQYF. The CDR3 bases are TGCGCCAGCACCCCGGGAGGGCCATGGGGAGATACGCAGTATTTT.